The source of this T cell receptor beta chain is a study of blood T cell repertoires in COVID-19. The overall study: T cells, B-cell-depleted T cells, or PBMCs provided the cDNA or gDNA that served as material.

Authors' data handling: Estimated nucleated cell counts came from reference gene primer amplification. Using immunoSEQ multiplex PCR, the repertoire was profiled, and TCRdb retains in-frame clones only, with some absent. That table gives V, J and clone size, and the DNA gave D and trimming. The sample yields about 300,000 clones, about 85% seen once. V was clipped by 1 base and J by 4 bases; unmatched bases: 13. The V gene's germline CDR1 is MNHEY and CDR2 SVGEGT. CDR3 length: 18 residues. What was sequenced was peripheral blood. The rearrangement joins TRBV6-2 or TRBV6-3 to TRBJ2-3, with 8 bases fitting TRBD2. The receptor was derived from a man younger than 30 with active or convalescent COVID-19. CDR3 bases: TGTGCCAGCAGTTACTTCCGAAGCGGGGGCCTCAATTCAGATACGCAGTATTTT. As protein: CASSYFRSGGLNSDTQYF.